This T cell receptor beta chain came from a study of cytomegalovirus exposure and HLA in healthy donors. Use of 60 Vbeta and 13 Jbeta primers characterized the PCR. Clones were sequenced by immunoSEQ multiplex PCR, and TCRdb holds only the in-frame ones, with some missing. Seen here are under 200,000 clones, roughly 79% observed once, and the top ten hold 2% to 2.5%. This clone has a single count. Its target is unknown. Study outcomes and limitations: For TCR beta chains, V- and J-gene trimming was later linked to a missense DCLRE1C variant. Analyses of presence and absence presupposed an approximately uniform sequencing depth across donors.

Germline values: CDR1 SGHRS, CDR2 YFSETQ. J was trimmed by 4 bases and V by 0 bases; bases with no gene match: 4. The CDR3 sequence is 15 residues long. The gene calls are TRBV5-1 and TRBJ1-1, with 9 bases fitting TRBD1. The TCR comes from a woman in her twenties or thirties in good health and CMV-seropositive. The sequenced sample was PBMCs. The CDR3 region is CASSLVTGGRTEAFF. CDR3 nucleotides: TGCGCCAGCAGCTTGGTCACAGGGGGCCGCACTGAAGCTTTCTTT.